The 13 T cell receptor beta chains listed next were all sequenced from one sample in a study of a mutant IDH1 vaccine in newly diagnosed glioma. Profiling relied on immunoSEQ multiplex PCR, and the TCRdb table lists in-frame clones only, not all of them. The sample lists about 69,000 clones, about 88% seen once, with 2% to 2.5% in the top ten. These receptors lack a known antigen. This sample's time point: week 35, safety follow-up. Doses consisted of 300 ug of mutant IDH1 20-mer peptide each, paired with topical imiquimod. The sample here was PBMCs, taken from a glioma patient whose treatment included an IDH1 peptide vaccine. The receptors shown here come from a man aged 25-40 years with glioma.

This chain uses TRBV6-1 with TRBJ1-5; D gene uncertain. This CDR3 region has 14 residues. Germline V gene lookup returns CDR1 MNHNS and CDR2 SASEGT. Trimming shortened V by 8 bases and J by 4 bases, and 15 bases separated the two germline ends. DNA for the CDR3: TGTGCCAGCGGGAGAGTCGAGACTAATCAGCCCCAGCATTTT. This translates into CASGRVETNQPQHF.

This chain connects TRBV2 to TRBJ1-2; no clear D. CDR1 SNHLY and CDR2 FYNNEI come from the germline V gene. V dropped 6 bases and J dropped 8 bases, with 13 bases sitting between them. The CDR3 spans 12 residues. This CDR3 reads CASRAGPSGYTF. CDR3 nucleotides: TGTGCCAGCAGAGCCGGGCCCAGCGGCTACACCTTC.

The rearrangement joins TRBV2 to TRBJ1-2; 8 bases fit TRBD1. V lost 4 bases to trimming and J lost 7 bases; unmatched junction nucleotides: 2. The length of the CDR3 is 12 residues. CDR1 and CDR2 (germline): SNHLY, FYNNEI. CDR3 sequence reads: CASSGDRTGYTF. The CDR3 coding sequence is TGTGCCAGCAGTGGGGACAGGACTGGCTACACCTTC.

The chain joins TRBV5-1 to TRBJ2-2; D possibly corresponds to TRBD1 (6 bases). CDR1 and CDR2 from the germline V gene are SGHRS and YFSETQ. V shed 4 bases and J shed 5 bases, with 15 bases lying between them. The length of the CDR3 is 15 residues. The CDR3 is CASSPRQDGTGELFF. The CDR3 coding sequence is TGCGCCAGCAGCCCCCGACAGGATGGTACCGGGGAGCTGTTTTTT.

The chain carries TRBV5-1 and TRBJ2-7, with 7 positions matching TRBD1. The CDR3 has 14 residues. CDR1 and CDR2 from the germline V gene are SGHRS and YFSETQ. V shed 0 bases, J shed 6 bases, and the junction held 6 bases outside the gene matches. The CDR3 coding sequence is TGCGCCAGCAGCTTGGCCACAGGGGATGGCGAGCAGTACTTC. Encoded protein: CASSLATGDGEQYF.

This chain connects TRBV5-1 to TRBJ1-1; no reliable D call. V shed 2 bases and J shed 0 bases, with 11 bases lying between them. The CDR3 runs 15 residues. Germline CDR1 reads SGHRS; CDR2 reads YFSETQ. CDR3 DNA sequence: TGCGCCAGCAGCTTATTCGCAGGCTTGAACACTGAAGCTTTCTTT. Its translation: CASSLFAGLNTEAFF.

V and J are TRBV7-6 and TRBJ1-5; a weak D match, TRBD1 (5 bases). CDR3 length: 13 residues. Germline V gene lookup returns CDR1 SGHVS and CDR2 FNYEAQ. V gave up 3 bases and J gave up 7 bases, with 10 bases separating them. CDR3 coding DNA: TGTGCCAGCAGCTTGGGGGTACGACAGCCCCAGCATTTT. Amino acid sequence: CASSLGVRQPQHF.

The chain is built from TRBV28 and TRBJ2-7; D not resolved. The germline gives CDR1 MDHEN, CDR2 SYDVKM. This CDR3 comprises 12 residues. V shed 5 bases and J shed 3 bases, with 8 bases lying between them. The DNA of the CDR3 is TGTGCCAGCAGTCGGTCGGGCTACGAGCAGTACTTC. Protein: CASSRSGYEQYF.

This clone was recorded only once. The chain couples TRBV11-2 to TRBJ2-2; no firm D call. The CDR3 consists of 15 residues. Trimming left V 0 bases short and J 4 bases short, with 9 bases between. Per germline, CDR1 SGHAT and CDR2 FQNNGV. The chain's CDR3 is CASSLEVYPTGELFF. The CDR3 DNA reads TGTGCCAGCAGCTTAGAGGTCTATCCCACCGGGGAGCTGTTTTTT.

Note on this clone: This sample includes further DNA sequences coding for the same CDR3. CDR3 amino acids: CASSLYSPDRYEQYF. DNA for the CDR3: TGTGCCAGCAGTTTGTACAGCCCCGACCGGTACGAGCAGTACTTC. The chain has TRBV27 and TRBJ2-7; no firm D call. CDR1 is MNHEY and CDR2 is SMNVEV in the germline V gene (reference sequence). This CDR3 is 15 amino acids long. V was shortened by 3 bases and J by 4 bases, with 16 bases between the two germline ends.

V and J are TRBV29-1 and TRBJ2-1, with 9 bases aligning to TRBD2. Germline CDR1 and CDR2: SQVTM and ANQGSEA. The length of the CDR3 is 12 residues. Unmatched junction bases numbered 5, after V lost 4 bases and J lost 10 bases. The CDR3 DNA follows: TGCAGCGTTGTGTTAGCGGGAGCGGAGCAGTTCTTC. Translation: CSVVLAGAEQFF.

The CDR3 region has the DNA TGTGCCAGCAGCGTAGGAGGCCGGGGGGCTTACAATGAGCAGTTCTTC. The encoded protein is CASSVGGRGAYNEQFF. V and J are TRBV9 and TRBJ2-1; a possible D gene is TRBD2 (7 bases). The CDR3 consists of 16 residues. Trimming stripped 0 bases from V and 4 bases from J, with 14 bases between. Germline V gives CDR1 SGDLS, CDR2 YYNGEE. Combining the CDR3 with reference TRBV9 and TRBJ2-1 gives the whole variable domain DSGVTQTPKHLITATGQRVTLRCSPRSGDLSVYWYQQSLDQGLQFLIQYYNGEERAKGNILERFSAQQFPDLHSELNLSSLELGDSALYFCASSVGGRGAYNEQFFGPGTRLTVL.

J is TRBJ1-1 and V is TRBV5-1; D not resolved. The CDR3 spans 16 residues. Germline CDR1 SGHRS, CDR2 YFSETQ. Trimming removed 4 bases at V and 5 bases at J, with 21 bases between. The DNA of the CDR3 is TGCGCCAGCAGCCCACTGGAGCGGACCAGCAAAACTGAAGCTTTCTTT. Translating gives CASSPLERTSKTEAFF.